The 13 T cell receptor beta chains below were found in one sample sequenced in a study of low-dose radiotherapy and immunotherapy resistance in tumors. Alpha and beta chains were covered, as first-strand cDNA relied on TRAV- and TRBV-specific primers. TCRs underwent 15 to 25 PCR cycles of amplification with a constant-region primer and V-primer adapter. TCRdb used MiXCR to reprocess the reads, holding one entry per CDR3 protein. Of about 60,000 distinct CDR3 sequences in the sample, approximately 25% are singletons; the top ten hold around 5.7%. Documented time point: before trial treatment. Sequencing used PBMCs, obtained before treatment. The receptors come from a male donor with prostate cancer.

This clonotype was detected many times. The J gene is TRBJ2-5, the V gene TRBV6-1; 7 nucleotides line up with TRBD2. Germline CDR1 reads MNHNS; CDR2 reads SASEGT. This CDR3 is built from 12 residues. Trimming removed 6 bases from V and 4 bases from J; junction bases left unmatched: 2. Written as DNA, the CDR3 is TGTGCCAGCAGATGGGGGGGAGAGACCCAGTACTTC. It codes for CASRWGGETQYF.

This clonotype was picked up a small number of times. This chain uses TRBV20-1 with TRBJ2-1; TRBD1 agrees at 10 bases. The length of the CDR3 is 13 residues. The ends lost 1 base at V and 7 bases at J; junction bases unmatched: 1. Looked up from germline, CDR1 is DFQATT and CDR2 is SNEGSKA (reference sequence). The CDR3 DNA sequence: TGCAGTGCTAGAGGGACAGGGGGGAATGAGCAGTTCTTC. This codes for CSARGTGGNEQFF.

This clonotype was observed many times. The genes are TRBV19 and TRBJ1-1; D possibly corresponds to TRBD1 (6 bases). The CDR3 runs to 13 residues. Germline lookup yields CDR1 LNHDA and CDR2 SQIVND (reference sequence). V was trimmed by 8 bases and J by 5 bases, leaving 15 bases between them. The chain's CDR3 is CASFTRGVTEAFF. CDR3 DNA sequence: TGTGCCAGTTTCACTAGGGGGGTAACTGAAGCTTTCTTT. The full variable domain, in which reference TRBV19 and TRBJ1-1 provide the parts outside the CDR3, is DGGITQSPKYLFRKEGQNVTLSCEQNLNHDAMYWYRQDPGQGLRLIYYSQIVNDFQKGDIAEGYSVSREKKESFPLTVTSAQKNPTAFYLCASFTRGVTEAFFGQGTRLTVV.

This clonotype was observed many times. The J gene is TRBJ1-2, the V gene TRBV30; D call uncertain. CDR1 and CDR2 (germline): GTSNPN, SVGIG (reference sequence). Trimming stripped 2 bases from V and 7 bases from J, with 14 bases between. The CDR3 loop spans 13 amino acids. The CDR3 loop reads CAWSPGETIGYTF. The CDR3 nucleotides read TGTGCCTGGAGTCCCGGGGAAACCATTGGCTACACCTTC. The full variable domain, with the rest looked up from reference TRBV30 and TRBJ1-2, is SQTIHQWPATLVQPVGSPLSLECTVEGTSNPNLYWYRQAAGRGLQLLFYSVGIGQISSEVPQNLSASRPQDRQFILSSKKLLLSDSGFYLCAWSPGETIGYTFGSGTRLTVV.

This clonotype was counted a few times. With a much larger clone just one base away, this may be a read error. V and J are TRBV27 and TRBJ2-1, with TRBD2 matching 7 bases. CDR1 is MNHEY, CDR2 SMNVEV, per germline (reference sequence). The CDR3 spans 14 residues. V was clipped by 2 bases and J by 8 bases; unmatched bases: 6. The chain's CDR3 is CASSLARERDEQFF. As DNA, the CDR3 is TGTGCCAGCAGTTTAGCGCGGGAGAGGGATGAGCAGTTCTTC.

This clonotype occurred many times. The rearrangement links TRBV14 to TRBJ2-7, with D hard to call. V was trimmed by 0 bases and J by 3 bases, leaving 6 bases between them. Germline CDR1 is SGHDN and CDR2 is FVKESK. CDR3 size: 13 residues. CDR3 loop: CASSQDTIYEQYF. In DNA form, the CDR3 reads TGTGCCAGCAGCCAAGACACGATCTACGAGCAGTACTTC.

This clonotype appeared many times. The J gene is TRBJ2-5, the V gene TRBV9; 14 positions match TRBD2. V dropped 4 bases and J dropped 3; count of bases not matched to a gene: 5. The CDR3 totals 16 residues. CDR1 and CDR2 (germline): SGDLS, YYNGEE. The CDR3 DNA reads as TGTGCCAGCAGCCTCGGGACTAGCGGGGGAGAAGAGACCCAGTACTTC. Translation: CASSLGTSGGEETQYF.

The V call is TRBV14, the J call TRBJ1-6, with 7 positions matching TRBD1. Germline V lookup: CDR1 SGHDN, CDR2 FVKESK. CDR3 size: 15 residues. Trimming removed 1 base from V and 7 bases from J; junction bases left unmatched: 4. The CDR3 DNA sequence: TGTGCCAGCAGCCAAGTTGGGACAGCAAATTCACCCCTCCACTTT. It encodes CASSQVGTANSPLHF. Full variable domain (remainder filled in from reference TRBV14 and TRBJ1-6): EAGVTQFPSHSVIEKGQTVTLRCDPISGHDNLYWYRRVMGKEIKFLLHFVKESKQDESGMPNNRFLAERTGGTYSTLKVQPAELEDSGVYFCASSQVGTANSPLHFGNGTRLTVT.

For this clonotype: The DNA is omitted, as the CDR3 cannot be located on it reliably, and the CDR3 follows TCRdb's listing. CDR3 protein: CAIRPGRSTNEKLFFF. The chain joins TRBV10-3 to TRBJ1-4; no DNA check was done on the table's D call, TRBD1. The CDR3 extends over 16 residues, inclusive of both ends. CDR1 and CDR2 (germline): ENHRY, SYGVKD.

The rearrangement links TRBV20-1 to TRBJ2-7; 7 bases agree with TRBD1. The V segment lost 6 bases and the J segment 6 bases; nucleotides outside the gene matches: 8. This CDR3 is 12 amino acids long. The V gene's germline CDR1 is DFQATT and CDR2 SNEGSKA (reference sequence). Here the CDR3 DNA reads TGCAGTGCAAGGGGGCAGGGGACCGAGCAGTACTTC. It is translated as CSARGQGTEQYF.

In this sample, this clonotype turned up many times. The chain recombines TRBV18 with TRBJ2-7; weak D call: TRBD1 (6 bases). This CDR3 spans 14 amino acids. V gave up 3 bases and J gave up 3 bases, with 12 bases separating them. CDR1 and CDR2 from the germline V gene are KGHSH and LQKENI. For the CDR3, the DNA is TGTGCCAGCTCACCGCAGGGGATCAACTACGAGCAGTACTTC. Amino acids: CASSPQGINYEQYF.

This clonotype was picked up a small number of times. The V gene is TRBV10-3, the J gene TRBJ2-7, with 8 bases aligning to TRBD1. Per germline, CDR1 ENHRY and CDR2 SYGVKD. Trimming removed 5 bases from V and 6 bases from J; junction bases left unmatched: 12. This CDR3 contains 15 residues. The CDR3 loop reads CAISTGQGSSIEQYF. The DNA for the CDR3 is TGTGCCATCAGTACCGGACAGGGATCTTCTATCGAGCAGTACTTC.

This clonotype was counted at least ten times. The chain carries TRBV6-2 or TRBV6-3 and TRBJ2-7, with TRBD1 identical over 7 bases. There are 15 residues in the CDR3. Germline V gives CDR1 MNHEY, CDR2 SVGEGT. Trimming at V came to 0 bases and at J to 2 bases, leaving 4 bases not matched to a gene. CDR3 amino acids: CASSYSPGQTYEQYF. CDR3 DNA sequence: TGTGCCAGCAGTTACTCTCCGGGACAGACCTACGAGCAGTACTTC.